What follows are 2 T cell receptor beta chains derived from one specimen sequenced in a study of CD8+ T cells in alopecia areata. As to treatment: oral pan-JAK inhibitor, 5-10 mg twice daily. RNA extraction was followed by reverse transcription into cDNA, which acted as the sequencing template. Measured with immunoSEQ multiplex PCR; TCRdb has only the in-frame clones, and not every one. The profile shows more than 150,000 clones, about 60% of them singletons. The sample in question was CD8+ T cells sorted from blood, obtained at week 24, from a patient treated with tofacitinib. The receptors derive from a human donor with alopecia areata.

J is TRBJ2-3 and V is TRBV4-1; tentative D call: TRBD1 (7 bases). The ends were cut back, 1 base at V and 11 bases at J, with 25 bases in the middle. From germline, CDR1 is MGHRA and CDR2 YSYEKL. The CDR3 runs 17 residues. The DNA for the CDR3 is TGCGCCAGCAGCCAAGCGGGAGAGGGACAGCACCATTCTAGGCAGTATTTT. Its protein is CASSQAGEGQHHSRQYF.

The genes are TRBV6-5 and TRBJ2-1; the D is unclear. The CDR3 runs to 14 residues. CDR1 and CDR2 from the germline V gene are MNHEY and SVGAGI. V lost 2 bases, J lost 4 bases, and 9 bases lay in between. The CDR3 loop reads CASSYKTDYNEQFF. The DNA for the CDR3 is TGTGCCAGCAGTTACAAGACGGATTACAATGAGCAGTTCTTC.